This T cell receptor beta chain was identified during a study of human versus mouse CDR3 diversity and MHC coevolution. Looking at the study overall: Each sample yielded about 5.5 x 10^6 to 1.7 x 10^7 valid reads.

Study-level findings and limits: By iCHAO1, human TCR beta clonotypes numbered approximately 1.6 million, the most. Mice had fewer CDR3 deletions and insertions than humans on average.

Here immunoSEQ multiplex PCR was the method, and the copy in TCRdb shows in-frame clones only, minus some. The table records some 80,000 clones, roughly 90% of them present only once. CDR3 length: 16 amino acids. CDR1 and CDR2 (germline): SGDLS, YYNGEE. The J segment lost 5 bases and the V segment lost 3 bases, leaving 9 bases of the junction unmatched. As regards this clone: Its specificity is unknown.

Naive CD4 T cells were sorted as CD45RO-negative, CD62L-positive. This TCR came from a person between 30 and 69 years old in good health. Sequencing used naive CD4+ T cells from blood. Indicated subset: CD45RO-negative CD62L-positive naive CD4 T cells. The chain uses TRBV9 and TRBJ1-4, with 8 bases fitting TRBD1. The CDR3, as DNA: TGTGCCAGCAGCGAAGGGTCAGGGGGCGGCAATGAAAAACTGTTTTTT. Its translation: CASSEGSGGGNEKLFF.